A single sample is the source of the 16 T cell receptor beta chains below, sequenced in a study of blood T cell repertoires in COVID-19. TCRdb's table, derived via immunoSEQ multiplex PCR, lists solely in-frame clones and lacks some. This table has some 160,000 clones, approximately 80% appearing once. The sequencing input was peripheral blood. These TCRs come from a woman between 50 and 59 years old with acute or convalescent COVID-19.

The chain carries TRBV15 and TRBJ2-5, with D maybe TRBD1 (5 bases). This CDR3 has 13 residues. Trimming stripped 3 bases from V and 7 bases from J, with 12 bases between. The germline V gene encodes CDR1 LNHNV and CDR2 YYDKDF (reference sequence). The CDR3 region has the DNA TGTGCCACCAGCAGCCGAAAGGGGTGGACCCAGTACTTC. As protein: CATSSRKGWTQYF. Full variable domain (rest looked up from reference TRBV15 and TRBJ2-5): DAMVIQNPRYQVTQFGKPVTLSCSQTLNHNVMYWYQQKSSQAPKLLFHYYDKDFNNEADTPDNFQSRRPNTSFCFLDIRSPGLGDTAMYLCATSSRKGWTQYFGPGTRLLVL.

This rearrangement joins TRBV6-2 or TRBV6-3 to TRBJ2-5; the D gene is possibly TRBD2 (7 bases). Per the germline V gene, CDR1 is MNHEY and CDR2 is SVGEGT. Deletions cut 6 bases from V and 5 bases from J, with 28 bases between. The CDR3 length is 18 residues. The CDR3 reads CASSSASAGAIPVETQYF. Written as DNA, the CDR3 is TGTGCCAGCAGCTCCGCGTCCGCGGGGGCCATCCCTGTGGAGACCCAGTACTTC.

The chain has TRBV6-2 or TRBV6-3 and TRBJ2-7; TRBD1 matches at 9 bases. The CDR3 sequence is 14 residues long. The trim removed 6 bases at V and 0 bases at J, leaving 3 bases unmatched. Germline-derived CDR1 and CDR2 are MNHEY and SVGEGT. The CDR3 protein is CASSPQGASYEQYF. The CDR3 nucleotides are TGTGCCAGCAGCCCACAGGGGGCCTCCTACGAGCAGTACTTC.

The CDR3 loop is CASRPGQLHSPLHF. The CDR3 nucleotides are TGTGCCAGCAGGCCGGGACAGCTCCATTCACCCCTCCACTTT. V usage is TRBV2 and J usage is TRBJ1-6, with 7 bases lining up with TRBD1. Looked up from germline, CDR1 is SNHLY and CDR2 is FYNNEI. Germline trimming cut 6 bases from V and 8 bases from J; bases unmatched to any gene: 7. The CDR3 extends over 14 amino acids.

The genes are TRBV2 and TRBJ2-7; D possibly corresponds to TRBD2 (5 bases). Deletions cut 6 bases from V and 3 bases from J, with 12 bases between. The CDR3 loop spans 13 amino acids. Germline V gene data show CDR1 as SNHLY and CDR2 as FYNNEI. CDR3: CASSKPGSYEQYF. CDR3 bases: TGTGCCAGCAGCAAGCCGGGGAGCTACGAGCAGTACTTC.

CDR3 loop: CASSQMSYEQYF. DNA of the CDR3: TGTGCCAGCAGCCAGATGTCCTACGAGCAGTACTTC. The rearrangement uses TRBV12-3 or TRBV12-4 and TRBJ2-7; D unresolved. The V and J ends lost 6 bases and 1 base respectively, with 7 bases between them. This CDR3 is 12 amino acids long.

The chain joins TRBV6-5 to TRBJ1-4, with D possibly matching TRBD1 (5 bases). Germline loops: CDR1 MNHEY, CDR2 SVGAGI. Trimming shortened V by 6 bases and J by 5 bases, and 16 bases separated the two germline ends. This CDR3 region has 15 residues. The CDR3 protein is CASREDDGGNEKLFF. The CDR3 nucleotides read TGTGCCAGCAGGGAGGACGACGGGGGGAATGAAAAACTGTTTTTT.

The chain has TRBV9 and TRBJ1-4; perhaps TRBD1 as D (5 bases). CDR3 length equals 15 residues. With 0 bases removed from V and 8 bases from J, the gap between germline ends came to 14 bases. The germline CDR1 and CDR2 sequences are SGDLS and YYNGEE. CDR3 protein: CASSVEARESEKLFF. CDR3 nucleotides: TGTGCCAGCAGCGTAGAAGCCAGGGAAAGCGAAAAACTGTTTTTT.

The V call is TRBV2, the J call TRBJ1-2, with 10 bases aligning to TRBD1. Looked up from germline, CDR1 is SNHLY and CDR2 is FYNNEI. Germline trimming cut 6 bases from V and 6 bases from J; bases unmatched to any gene: 10. The CDR3 sequence is 15 residues long. The CDR3 reads CASRQETGGADGYTF. The CDR3 region has the DNA TGTGCCAGCAGACAAGAGACAGGGGGCGCGGATGGCTACACCTTC.

CDR3 sequence (DNA): TGTGCCAGCAGCGGGGGCCCGGGACAGGGGCCGGTCGATGGCTACACCTTC. Its protein product is CASSGGPGQGPVDGYTF. The chain has TRBV9 and TRBJ1-2, with 10 bases aligning to TRBD1. V lost 3 bases, J lost 6 bases, and 14 bases stayed unmatched. The CDR3 runs 17 residues. CDR1 and CDR2 (germline): SGDLS, YYNGEE. Full variable domain (outside the CDR3, taken from reference TRBV9 and TRBJ1-2): DSGVTQTPKHLITATGQRVTLRCSPRSGDLSVYWYQQSLDQGLQFLIQYYNGEERAKGNILERFSAQQFPDLHSELNLSSLELGDSALYFCASSGGPGQGPVDGYTFGSGTRLTVV.

CDR3: CASSFRDTDSGANVLTF. Written as DNA, the CDR3 is TGTGCCAGCAGCTTCCGGGACACCGACTCTGGGGCCAACGTCCTGACTTTC. The genes are TRBV7-2 and TRBJ2-6; tentatively, D is TRBD1 (6 bases). CDR1 is SGHTA and CDR2 is FQGNSA in the germline V gene. V lost 3 bases to trimming and J lost 0 bases, with 12 bases between them. This CDR3 is built from 17 residues.

The chain uses TRBV19 and TRBJ1-1; D is undetermined. This CDR3 comprises 15 residues. V was pared by 6 bases and J by 0 bases, with 14 bases between. CDR1 LNHDA and CDR2 SQIVND come from the germline V gene (reference sequence). The CDR3 nucleotides are TGTGCCAGTAGCCCCCGTTTCGGGTTGAACACTGAAGCTTTCTTT. This encodes CASSPRFGLNTEAFF. The whole variable domain, remainder taken from reference TRBV19 and TRBJ1-1, is DGGITQSPKYLFRKEGQNVTLSCEQNLNHDAMYWYRQDPGQGLRLIYYSQIVNDFQKGDIAEGYSVSREKKESFPLTVTSAQKNPTAFYLCASSPRFGLNTEAFFGQGTRLTVV.

This clone occurred a few times. This sequence joins TRBV9 and TRBJ1-3; D is perhaps TRBD1 (6 bases). Trimming took off 0 bases at V and 3 bases at J, with 13 bases between the two ends. Germline V CDR1 and CDR2: SGDLS, YYNGEE. The CDR3 runs to 16 residues. CDR3 sequence: CASSVGAGAGGNTIYF. CDR3 sequence (DNA): TGTGCCAGCAGCGTAGGCGCAGGGGCGGGTGGAAACACCATATATTTT.

In this sample, this clone turned up once. The V gene is TRBV19, the J gene TRBJ1-2; no clear D. From germline, CDR1 is LNHDA and CDR2 SQIVND (reference sequence). The V and J ends lost 4 bases and 1 base respectively, with 7 bases between them. The CDR3 loop spans 13 amino acids. CDR3 region: CASSSGVNYGYTF. The CDR3 DNA reads TGTGCCAGTAGTAGCGGGGTTAACTATGGCTACACCTTC. The full variable domain, in which reference TRBV19 and TRBJ1-2 provide the parts outside the CDR3, is DGGITQSPKYLFRKEGQNVTLSCEQNLNHDAMYWYRQDPGQGLRLIYYSQIVNDFQKGDIAEGYSVSREKKESFPLTVTSAQKNPTAFYLCASSSGVNYGYTFGSGTRLTVV.

The chain employs TRBV7-9 and TRBJ1-2, with D possibly matching TRBD1 (5 bases). Germline V CDR1 and CDR2: SEHNR, FQNEAQ (reference sequence). The CDR3 runs 13 residues. V lost 4 bases and J 8 bases, leaving 14 bases between the germline ends. In DNA, the CDR3 is TGTGCCAGCAGCTCTGGACCAGGGCAAGGCTACACCTTC. This codes for CASSSGPGQGYTF.

The chain couples TRBV18 to TRBJ1-4; no clear D gene. The CDR3 loop spans 15 amino acids. In germline, CDR1 is KGHSH, CDR2 LQKENI. Trimming left V 3 bases short and J 0 bases short, with 8 bases between. CDR3 amino acids: CASSPYIATNEKLFF. The CDR3 region has the DNA TGTGCCAGCTCACCTTACATTGCAACTAATGAAAAACTGTTTTTT.